This T cell receptor beta chain was retrieved from a study of blood T cell repertoires in COVID-19. The overall study: Some COVID-19 samples were acute and others convalescent; all came from the United States, Italy and Spain. From T cells, B-cell-depleted T cells, or PBMCs came the material, which was cDNA or gDNA.

This CDR3 is 14 amino acids long. Germline V gene data show CDR1 as SGHAT and CDR2 as FQNNGV. Trimming took 1 base from V and 8 from J; bases not matched to a gene: 4. Assay: immunoSEQ multiplex PCR; the TCRdb copy retains only in-frame clones and omits some. Found here are over 85,000 clones, over 65% of them singletons; the top ten hold approximately 3.9%. The receptor was isolated from a woman of 80 years or more with acute or convalescent COVID-19. This rearrangement joins TRBV11-2 to TRBJ2-1; 8 nucleotides agree with TRBD2. Sequenced: peripheral blood. CDR3 DNA sequence: TGTGCCAGCAGCTTAGGGGCGGGAGGAGATGAGCAGTTCTTC. This encodes CASSLGAGGDEQFF. The full variable domain, in which reference TRBV11-2 and TRBJ2-1 provide the parts outside the CDR3, is EAGVAQSPRYKIIEKRQSVAFWCNPISGHATLYWYQQILGQGPKLLIQFQNNGVVDDSQLPKDRFSAERLKGVDSTLKIQPAKLEDSAVYLCASSLGAGGDEQFFGPGTRLTVL.